A single sample gave rise to the 20 T cell receptor beta chains below, sequenced in a study of T cell clusters in autoimmune cytopenias. TRB was amplified from about 270 ng of peripheral blood genomic DNA per sample. TRB was amplified by touch-down multiplex PCR, primer pools A and B combined. Following a re-call of the multiplex PCR reads, TCRdb has one entry per CDR3 protein and lacks DNA. This sample contains under 7,500 distinct CDR3 sequences. What was sequenced was peripheral blood. These receptors were obtained from a human donor with an autoimmune cytopenia or autoimmune hepatitis (not recorded which).

V is TRBV6-5 and J is TRBJ2-1; the TRBD1 assignment by TCRdb is unverifiable without DNA. The CDR3 covers 17 residues. Germline assignment: CDR1 MNHEY and CDR2 SVGAGI. The chain's CDR3 is CASSQGQWASLYNEQFF.

Frequency places this clonotype as medium-sized. V is TRBV29-1 and J is TRBJ1-2; as DNA is missing, the TRBD1 call by TCRdb cannot be tested. Germline CDR1 SQVTM, CDR2 ANQGSEA. The CDR3 is made up of 14 amino acids. This CDR3 reads CSVKGDAANYGYTF.

The J gene is TRBJ2-5, the V gene TRBV7-9; TCRdb calls TRBD1, which cannot be checked without DNA. Germline CDR1 and CDR2: SEHNR and FQNEAQ (reference sequence). This CDR3 spans 14 amino acids. The CDR3: CASSPWARQETQYF.

CDR3 sequence: CASSLGAGGREKLFF. The V call is TRBV12-3 or TRBV12-4, the J call TRBJ1-4; checking the TCRdb D call of TRBD1 is not possible without DNA. This CDR3 comprises 15 residues.

Considering frequency, this clonotype is medium-sized. The chain links TRBV6-6 to TRBJ2-2; TCRdb selects TRBD2, and the lack of DNA leaves this call unchecked. CDR3 length: 16 amino acids. Germline values: CDR1 MNHNY, CDR2 SVGAGI (reference sequence). This CDR3 reads CASSYAGWGEAGELFF.

Its frequency marks this clonotype as medium-sized. The J gene is TRBJ1-5, the V gene TRBV15; TCRdb's assignment of TRBD1 cannot be checked, as there is no DNA. Germline V gene lookup returns CDR1 LNHNV and CDR2 YYDKDF (reference sequence). This CDR3 has 15 residues. The CDR3 here is CATSLRGDGNQPQHF.

The rearrangement joins TRBV20-1 to TRBJ2-5; TCRdb calls TRBD2, which cannot be checked without DNA. Germline values: CDR1 DFQATT, CDR2 SNEGSKA (reference sequence). The length of the CDR3 is 13 residues. CDR3 protein: CSASGLAEETQYF.

The CDR3 spells CASLPGTGVPYGYTF. The chain combines TRBV5-6 with TRBJ1-2; the D gene TCRdb calls, TRBD1, cannot be checked with no DNA. The CDR3 extends over 15 amino acids. Germline values: CDR1 SGHDT, CDR2 YYEEEE. Combining the CDR3 with reference TRBV5-6 and TRBJ1-2 gives the whole variable domain DAGVTQSPTHLIKTRGQQVTLRCSPKSGHDTVSWYQQALGQGPQFIFQYYEEEERQRGNFPDRFSGHQFPNYSSELNVNALLLGDSALYLCASLPGTGVPYGYTFGSGTRLTVV.

The CDR3 protein is CSASRIDTQYF. This rearrangement joins TRBV20-1 to TRBJ2-3. Germline V gene lookup returns CDR1 DFQATT and CDR2 SNEGSKA (reference sequence). CDR3 length equals 11 residues.

The CDR3 loop is CASSWDANYGYTF. The chain couples TRBV27 to TRBJ1-2; the D call from TCRdb, TRBD1, cannot be confirmed without DNA. CDR3 length: 13 residues. Germline CDR1 and CDR2: MNHEY and SMNVEV (reference sequence).

The gene calls are TRBV18 and TRBJ1-5. This CDR3 has 13 amino acids. Germline values: CDR1 KGHSH, CDR2 LQKENI. CDR3 amino acids: CASSPDGNQPQHF.

Its frequency marks this clonotype as medium-sized. The rearrangement uses TRBV6-5 and TRBJ1-2; as DNA is missing, the TRBD1 call by TCRdb cannot be tested. CDR3 length: 15 residues. CDR1 and CDR2 from the germline V gene are MNHEY and SVGAGI. CDR3 amino acids: CASQSRDRGLDGYTF.

The rearrangement links TRBV5-6 to TRBJ2-7; TCRdb returns TRBD2, unconfirmable since there is no DNA. CDR1 is SGHDT and CDR2 is YYEEEE in the germline V gene. The CDR3 totals 17 residues. The CDR3 loop reads CASSLVGLAGSHYEQYF.

Judged by frequency, this clonotype is medium-sized (0.01 to 0.1%). The rearrangement links TRBV19 to TRBJ2-1; the D call from TCRdb, TRBD1, cannot be confirmed without DNA. The CDR3 has 11 amino acids. The germline V gene encodes CDR1 LNHDA and CDR2 SQIVND (reference sequence). The CDR3 loop reads CASTKGREQFF.

V usage is TRBV27 and J usage is TRBJ2-3. Germline CDR1 MNHEY, CDR2 SMNVEV (reference sequence). This CDR3 has 14 residues. This chain's CDR3 is CASQISWGTDTQYF.

The chain combines TRBV6-1 with TRBJ2-7. The CDR3 sequence is 11 residues long. From germline, CDR1 is MNHNS and CDR2 SASEGT. The CDR3 protein is CASSEHYEQYF.

Considering frequency, this clonotype is medium-sized. The chain couples TRBV6-1 to TRBJ2-5. The CDR3 loop spans 15 amino acids. CDR1 and CDR2 from the germline V gene are MNHNS and SASEGT. This CDR3 reads CASSELGLSGETQYF.

V gene TRBV10-3 combines with J gene TRBJ2-6; TCRdb indicates TRBD2, and absent DNA this call remains unverified. This CDR3 contains 20 residues. Germline V gene lookup returns CDR1 ENHRY and CDR2 SYGVKD. The chain's CDR3 is CAISESIGLAGIRGANVLTF.

In terms of frequency, this clonotype is medium-sized. V is TRBV19 and J is TRBJ1-1; TCRdb gives TRBD1 as the D gene, but with no DNA this cannot be confirmed. Germline CDR1 and CDR2: LNHDA and SQIVND (reference sequence). The CDR3 runs to 14 residues. CDR3 loop: CASSPWGRNTEAFF.

The chain has TRBV18 and TRBJ2-1; TCRdb indicates TRBD2, and absent DNA this call remains unverified. This CDR3 is built from 15 residues. Germline CDR1 and CDR2: KGHSH and LQKENI. The CDR3 region is CASSAPSGSFDEQFF.